These 26 T cell receptor beta chains came from one sample sequenced in a study of blood T cell repertoires in COVID-19. The table came from immunoSEQ multiplex PCR; TCRdb's copy has only in-frame clones and leaves some out. The sample contains over 20,000 clones, 83% of which appear only once. The sequencing input was peripheral blood. Receptors were obtained from a human donor in a cohort sampled during active COVID-19.

V usage is TRBV6-2 or TRBV6-3 and J usage is TRBJ2-5, with 8 bases identical to TRBD1. Per germline, CDR1 MNHEY and CDR2 SVGEGT. The CDR3 totals 16 residues. With V trimmed by 1 base and J by 5 bases, 9 bases remained unmatched. CDR3 region: CASSYLTGVVRETQYF. CDR3 nucleotides: TGTGCCAGCAGTTACTTGACAGGGGTGGTCCGGGAGACCCAGTACTTC.

J is TRBJ1-1 and V is TRBV11-3; 8 bases align to TRBD1. Germline values: CDR1 SGHNT, CDR2 YENEEA. The trim removed 4 bases at V and 4 bases at J, leaving 5 bases unmatched. The CDR3 runs to 14 residues. The CDR3 here is CASSSTGDPTEAFF. The CDR3 nucleotides read TGTGCCAGCAGCTCGACAGGGGATCCCACTGAAGCTTTCTTT.

This clone turned up a few times. The CDR3 loop is CASSPGRGETQYF. For the CDR3, the DNA is TGTGCCAGCAGCCCTGGCCGGGGGGAGACCCAGTACTTC. This chain uses TRBV3-1 (or the pseudogene TRBV3-2) with TRBJ2-5, with D perhaps matching TRBD2 (6 bases). The V gene lost 4 bases and the J gene lost 5 bases, with 11 bases spanning the gap. CDR3 length: 13 residues. Per the germline V gene, CDR1 is LGHDT and CDR2 is YNNKEL (reference sequence).

The CDR3 spells CASSYRGQESPLHF. The CDR3 DNA reads as TGTGCCAGCAGCTACAGGGGCCAGGAATCACCCCTCCACTTT. The chain carries TRBV9 and TRBJ1-6; the match to TRBD1 covers 7 bases. Germline V CDR1 and CDR2: SGDLS, YYNGEE. V shed 4 bases and J 10 bases; nucleotides not matched to a gene: 8. The CDR3 covers 14 residues.

The chain is built from TRBV7-2 and TRBJ1-1, with a weak D call TRBD1 (5 bases). The V end was cut by 6 bases, the J end by 5 bases, with 22 bases between. Germline V gene sequence: CDR1 SGHTA, CDR2 FQGNSA. The CDR3 length is 16 residues. As DNA, the CDR3 is TGTGCCAGCAGTTCCCAACCCCCTGGGGGAGGTACTGAAGCTTTCTTT. Translation gives CASSSQPPGGGTEAFF.

This chain links TRBV29-1 with TRBJ1-1; 8 nucleotides match TRBD1. V lost 7 bases, J lost 4 bases, and 8 bases stayed unmatched. The CDR3 runs to 13 residues. From germline, CDR1 is SQVTM and CDR2 ANQGSEA. Here the CDR3 DNA reads TGCAGCGCTCAGGGGGCCGGGGGCACTGAAGCTTTCTTT. Translating gives CSAQGAGGTEAFF. Variable domain in full (rest from reference TRBV29-1 and TRBJ1-1): SAVISQKPSRDICQRGTSLTIQCQVDSQVTMMFWYRQQPGQSLTLIATANQGSEATYESGFVIDKFPISRPNLTFSTLTVSNMSPEDSSIYLCSAQGAGGTEAFFGQGTRLTVV.

The J gene is TRBJ2-1, the V gene TRBV11-3, with D perhaps matching TRBD2 (5 bases). CDR1 is SGHNT, CDR2 YENEEA, per germline. V lost 8 bases and J 7 bases, leaving 15 bases between the germline ends. This CDR3 has 13 amino acids. CDR3 amino acids: CASESTNKNEQFF. The DNA for the CDR3 is TGTGCCAGCGAATCGACTAATAAAAATGAGCAGTTCTTC.

The chain combines TRBV21-1 with TRBJ2-1; TRBD2, the table's D call, lacks a check against the DNA. TRBV21-1 represents a pseudogene. CDR3 length: 19 residues. The CDR3, as DNA: TGTGCCAGCAGCAGCCTGAGTCGACTAGCGGGGTTACGGATCGATGAGCAGTTCTTC. Protein product: CASSSLSRLAGLRIDEQFF.

V gene TRBV12-3 or TRBV12-4 combines with J gene TRBJ2-3; 8 bases line up with TRBD1. The junction had 4 bases not matched to a gene; V was cut back by 7 bases and J by 4 bases. CDR3 length: 13 amino acids. The CDR3 DNA is TGTGCCAGCATTCGGGACAGGTCAGATACGCAGTATTTT. This gives the protein CASIRDRSDTQYF.

The chain links TRBV7-6 to TRBJ2-3, with D unclear. CDR1 is SGHVS and CDR2 is FNYEAQ in the germline V gene. The length of the CDR3 is 16 residues. V lost 4 bases, J lost 2 bases, and 16 bases lay in between. The CDR3 region has the DNA TGTGCCAGCAGCTCTAAGTTGGGCTCGACCACAGATACGCAGTATTTT. This translates into CASSSKLGSTTDTQYF. Looking up the rest from reference TRBV7-6 and TRBJ2-3 gives the full variable domain: GAGVSQSPRYKVTKRGQDVALRCDPISGHVSLYWYRQALGQGPEFLTYFNYEAQQDKSGLPNDRFSAERPEGSISTLTIQRTEQRDSAMYRCASSSKLGSTTDTQYFGPGTRLTVL.

V is TRBV5-6 and J is TRBJ1-2; no clear D. Trimming pared 4 bases from V and 6 bases from J, leaving 16 bases between. Germline values: CDR1 SGHDT, CDR2 YYEEEE. The CDR3 has 14 amino acids. The CDR3: CASSPWSRGDGYTF. The CDR3 nucleotides read TGTGCCAGCAGCCCTTGGAGCAGAGGAGATGGCTACACCTTC. The full variable domain, rest sourced from reference TRBV5-6 and TRBJ1-2, is DAGVTQSPTHLIKTRGQQVTLRCSPKSGHDTVSWYQQALGQGPQFIFQYYEEEERQRGNFPDRFSGHQFPNYSSELNVNALLLGDSALYLCASSPWSRGDGYTFGSGTRLTVV.

J is TRBJ2-3 and V is TRBV5-1, with D unclear. This CDR3 is built from 11 residues. V was cut by 9 bases and J by 6 bases, with 11 bases left in between. Per germline, CDR1 SGHRS and CDR2 YFSETQ. The CDR3 DNA follows: TGCGCCACCAGGCCAGCGGATACGCAGTATTTT. It is translated as CATRPADTQYF.

This chain connects TRBV12-3 or TRBV12-4 to TRBJ2-6; D is undetermined. Trimming left V 6 bases short and J 0 bases short, with 3 bases between. The CDR3 length is 13 residues. CDR3: CASSFSGANVLTF. The CDR3 DNA is TGTGCCAGCAGCTTCTCTGGGGCCAACGTCCTGACTTTC.

The chain links TRBV30 to TRBJ1-1; no definite D call. The CDR3 runs 12 residues. Germline V lookup: CDR1 GTSNPN, CDR2 SVGIG (reference sequence). With 4 bases removed from V and 1 base from J, the gap between germline ends came to 7 bases. The CDR3 loop reads CAWKRENTEAFF. In DNA form, the CDR3 reads TGTGCCTGGAAGAGGGAGAACACTGAAGCTTTCTTT.

CDR3 sequence reads: CASSSRTGVTTFYGYTF. CDR3 coding DNA: TGTGCCAGCAGCTCCCGGACAGGGGTGACCACATTCTATGGCTACACCTTC. This chain uses TRBV5-4 with TRBJ1-2, with 9 nucleotides matching TRBD1. V shed 3 bases and J 4 bases; nucleotides not matched to a gene: 13. CDR1 and CDR2 (germline): SGHNT, YYREEE (reference sequence). CDR3 length equals 17 residues. Variable domain in full (rest from reference TRBV5-4 and TRBJ1-2): ETGVTQSPTHLIKTRGQQVTLRCSSQSGHNTVSWYQQALGQGPQFIFQYYREEENGRGNFPPRFSGLQFPNYSSELNVNALELDDSALYLCASSSRTGVTTFYGYTFGSGTRLTVV.

This clone was observed a few times. The V gene is TRBV28, the J gene TRBJ1-5, with 8 bases matching TRBD1. This CDR3 is 14 amino acids long. Germline CDR1 is MDHEN and CDR2 is SYDVKM. Trimming removed 6 bases from V and 6 bases from J; junction bases left unmatched: 7. The CDR3, as DNA: TGTGCCAGCAGGTTGACAGGGGACGGTCAGCCCCAGCATTTT. The encoded protein is CASRLTGDGQPQHF.

This clone was counted once. The V call is TRBV7-9, the J call TRBJ1-1; TRBD1 is a possible D gene (6 bases). The CDR3 totals 15 residues. Trimming took off 2 bases at V and 9 bases at J, with 19 bases between the two ends. The germline V gene encodes CDR1 SEHNR and CDR2 FQNEAQ (reference sequence). The DNA of the CDR3 is TGTGCCAGCAGCTTAAATTGGGGGCGCACGATAAAAGCTTTCTTT. It yields the protein CASSLNWGRTIKAFF.

The genes are TRBV9 and TRBJ1-4; D perhaps matches TRBD1 (5 bases). The CDR3 covers 16 residues. Trimming pared 0 bases from V and 0 bases from J, leaving 9 bases between. Germline V gene data show CDR1 as SGDLS and CDR2 as YYNGEE. The CDR3 reads CASSVGTPATNEKLFF. As DNA, the CDR3 is TGTGCCAGCAGCGTAGGGACACCAGCAACTAATGAAAAACTGTTTTTT.

V usage is TRBV18 and J usage is TRBJ1-5; D unclear. Trimming took off 3 bases at V and 4 bases at J, with 7 bases between the two ends. The CDR3 spans 13 residues. Looked up from germline, CDR1 is KGHSH and CDR2 is LQKENI. The CDR3 DNA sequence: TGTGCCAGCTCACCTACAGCAAATCAGCCCCAGCATTTT. It translates to CASSPTANQPQHF.

J is TRBJ1-1 and V is TRBV6-4; D possibly corresponds to TRBD1 (6 bases). Per the germline V gene, CDR1 is MRHNA and CDR2 is SNTAGT. This CDR3 contains 14 residues. Trimming pared 6 bases from V and 1 base from J, leaving 12 bases between. CDR3 region: CASRPTGQNTEAFF. In nucleotides, the CDR3 is TGTGCCAGCAGGCCGACAGGTCAGAACACTGAAGCTTTCTTT.

By proportion, this clone is medium-sized. V usage is TRBV18 and J usage is TRBJ1-2; D call uncertain. Deletions cut 0 bases from V and 6 bases from J, with 14 bases between. The CDR3 consists of 15 residues. The germline V gene has CDR1 KGHSH and CDR2 LQKENI. In DNA, the CDR3 is TGTGCCAGCTCACCACCGCCTCCGGGAGGGAATGGCTACACCTTC. Its translation is CASSPPPPGGNGYTF.

V gene TRBV5-1 combines with J gene TRBJ1-5; the D is unclear. This CDR3 is built from 15 residues. V gave up 0 bases and J gave up 0 bases, with 7 bases separating them. Germline V gene sequence: CDR1 SGHRS, CDR2 YFSETQ. In DNA, the CDR3 is TGCGCCAGCAGCTTGGATGGAGATAGCAATCAGCCCCAGCATTTT. As protein: CASSLDGDSNQPQHF.

The rearrangement links TRBV18 to TRBJ1-1, with a possible D match to TRBD1 (5 bases). V lost 5 bases to trimming and J lost 5 bases, with 15 bases between them. In germline, CDR1 is KGHSH, CDR2 LQKENI. The CDR3 is made up of 14 amino acids. The CDR3 loop reads CASSNRGSGTEAFF. DNA for the CDR3: TGTGCCAGCTCAAATCGGGGGTCGGGGACTGAAGCTTTCTTT.

The sample holds one count of this clone. This rearrangement joins TRBV5-5 to TRBJ2-3; no definite D call. Germline assignment: CDR1 SGHKS and CDR2 YYEKEE (reference sequence). V dropped 5 bases and J dropped 1 base, with 11 bases sitting between them. This CDR3 contains 14 residues. CDR3 loop: CASSSNSRTDTQYF. The DNA of the CDR3 is TGTGCCAGCAGTTCCAACTCTCGCACAGATACGCAGTATTTT. The full variable domain, with the rest looked up from reference TRBV5-5 and TRBJ2-3, is DAGVTQSPTHLIKTRGQQVTLRCSPISGHKSVSWYQQVLGQGPQFIFQYYEKEERGRGNFPDRFSARQFPNYSSELNVNALLLGDSALYLCASSSNSRTDTQYFGPGTRLTVL.

A single count supports this clone. This chain joins TRBV6-5 and TRBJ1-1, with D unclear. Looked up from germline, CDR1 is MNHEY and CDR2 is SVGAGI. The length of the CDR3 is 12 residues. The germline V and J ends were trimmed by 4 bases and 6 bases, with 9 bases remaining between them. CDR3 nucleotides: TGTGCCAGCAGTTCCGTAGAGTCTGAAGCTTTCTTT. Residues: CASSSVESEAFF.

The CDR3 DNA reads TGTGCCACGCCTCCAGACAGTTCGGCTAACTATGGCTACACCTTC. Residues: CATPPDSSANYGYTF. V is TRBV7-9 and J is TRBJ1-2; a weak D match, TRBD1 (5 bases). The CDR3 contains 15 residues. Trimming removed 10 bases from V and 0 bases from J, with 18 bases in between. Germline CDR1 SEHNR, CDR2 FQNEAQ (reference sequence).